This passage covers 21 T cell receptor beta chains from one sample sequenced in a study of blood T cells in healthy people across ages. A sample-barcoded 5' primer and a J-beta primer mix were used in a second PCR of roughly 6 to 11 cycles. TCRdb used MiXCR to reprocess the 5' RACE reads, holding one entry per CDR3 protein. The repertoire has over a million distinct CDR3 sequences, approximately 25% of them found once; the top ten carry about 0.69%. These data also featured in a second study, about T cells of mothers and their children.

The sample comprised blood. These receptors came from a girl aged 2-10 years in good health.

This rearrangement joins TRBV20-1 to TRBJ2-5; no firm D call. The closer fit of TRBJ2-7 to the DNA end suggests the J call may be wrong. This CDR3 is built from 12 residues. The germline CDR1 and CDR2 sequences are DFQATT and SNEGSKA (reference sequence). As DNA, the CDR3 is TGCAGTGCTAGAGATCAGAGCTACGAGCAGTACTTC. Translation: CSARDQSYEQYF.

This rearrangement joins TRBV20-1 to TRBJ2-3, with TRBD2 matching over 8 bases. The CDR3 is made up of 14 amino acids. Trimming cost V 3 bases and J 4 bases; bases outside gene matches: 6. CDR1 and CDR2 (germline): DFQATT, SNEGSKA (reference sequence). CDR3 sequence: CSASVAGRADTQYF. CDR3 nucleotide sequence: TGCAGTGCTAGCGTAGCGGGGCGTGCAGATACGCAGTATTTT.

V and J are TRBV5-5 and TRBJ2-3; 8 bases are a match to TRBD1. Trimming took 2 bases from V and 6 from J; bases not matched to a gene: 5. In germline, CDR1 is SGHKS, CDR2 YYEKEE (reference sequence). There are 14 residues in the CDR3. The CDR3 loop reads CASSFPGGWDTQYF. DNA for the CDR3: TGTGCCAGCAGCTTTCCAGGGGGCTGGGATACGCAGTATTTT. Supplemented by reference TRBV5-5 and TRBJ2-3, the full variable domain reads DAGVTQSPTHLIKTRGQQVTLRCSPISGHKSVSWYQQVLGQGPQFIFQYYEKEERGRGNFPDRFSARQFPNYSSELNVNALLLGDSALYLCASSFPGGWDTQYFGPGTRLTVL.

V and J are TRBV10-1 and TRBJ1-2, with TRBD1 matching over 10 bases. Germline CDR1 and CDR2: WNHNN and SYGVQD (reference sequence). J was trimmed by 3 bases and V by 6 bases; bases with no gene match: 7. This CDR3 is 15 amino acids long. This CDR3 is CASSAGTGEDYGYTF. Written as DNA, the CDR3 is TGCGCCAGCAGCGCCGGGACAGGGGAAGACTATGGCTACACCTTC.

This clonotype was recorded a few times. Here the CDR3 DNA reads TGTGCCAGCAGTGAATTTACGCAGGGGGGGTATGGCTACACCTTC. Amino acids: CASSEFTQGGYGYTF. This chain links TRBV6-1 with TRBJ1-2; the match to TRBD1 covers 7 bases. Losses at the gene ends were 2 bases for V and 5 bases for J; bases not matched to a gene: 8. The CDR3 totals 15 residues. Germline V lookup: CDR1 MNHNS, CDR2 SASEGT.

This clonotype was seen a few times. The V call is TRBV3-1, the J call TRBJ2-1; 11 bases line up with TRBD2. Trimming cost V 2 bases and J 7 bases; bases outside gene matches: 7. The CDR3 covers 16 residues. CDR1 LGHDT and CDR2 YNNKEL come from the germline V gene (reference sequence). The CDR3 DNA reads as TGTGCCAGCAGCCAAACTAGCGGGGGATTGGGGAATGAGCAGTTCTTC. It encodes CASSQTSGGLGNEQFF.

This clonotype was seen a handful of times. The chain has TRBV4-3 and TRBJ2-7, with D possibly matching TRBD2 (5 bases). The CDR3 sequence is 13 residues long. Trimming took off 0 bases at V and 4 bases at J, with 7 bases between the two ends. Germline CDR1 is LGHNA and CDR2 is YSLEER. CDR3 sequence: CASSQDTSYEQYF. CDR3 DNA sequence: TGCGCCAGCAGCCAAGATACTAGTTACGAGCAGTACTTC.

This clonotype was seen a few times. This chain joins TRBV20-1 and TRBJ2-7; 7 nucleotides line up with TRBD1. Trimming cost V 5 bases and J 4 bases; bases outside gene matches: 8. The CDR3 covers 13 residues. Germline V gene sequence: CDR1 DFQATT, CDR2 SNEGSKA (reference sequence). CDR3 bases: TGCAGTGCTGGCCGGGACAGAAATTACGAGCAGTACTTC. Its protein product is CSAGRDRNYEQYF.

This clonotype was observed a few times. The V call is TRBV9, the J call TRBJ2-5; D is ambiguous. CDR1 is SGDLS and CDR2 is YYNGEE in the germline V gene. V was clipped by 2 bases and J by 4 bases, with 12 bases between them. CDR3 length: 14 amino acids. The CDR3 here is CASSVEGLLETQYF. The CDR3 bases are TGTGCCAGCAGCGTTGAAGGGTTACTAGAGACCCAGTACTTC.

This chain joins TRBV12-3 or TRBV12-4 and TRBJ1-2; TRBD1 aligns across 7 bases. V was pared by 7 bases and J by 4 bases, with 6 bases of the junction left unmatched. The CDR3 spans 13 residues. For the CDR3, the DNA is TGTGCCAGCAAGGACAGGACATTCTATGGCTACACCTTC. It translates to CASKDRTFYGYTF.

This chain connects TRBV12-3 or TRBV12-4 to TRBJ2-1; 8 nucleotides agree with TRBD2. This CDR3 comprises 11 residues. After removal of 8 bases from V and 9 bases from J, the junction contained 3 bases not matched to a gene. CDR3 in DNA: TGTGCCAGCGGAGGACTAGCTGAGCAGTTCTTC. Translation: CASGGLAEQFF.

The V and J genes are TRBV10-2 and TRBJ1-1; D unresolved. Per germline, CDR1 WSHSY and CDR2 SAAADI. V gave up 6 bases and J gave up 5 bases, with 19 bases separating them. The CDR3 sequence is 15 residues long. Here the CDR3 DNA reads TGCGCCAGCAGGATGGGAGAGCGTGGAGGAACTGAAGCTTTCTTT. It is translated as CASRMGERGGTEAFF.

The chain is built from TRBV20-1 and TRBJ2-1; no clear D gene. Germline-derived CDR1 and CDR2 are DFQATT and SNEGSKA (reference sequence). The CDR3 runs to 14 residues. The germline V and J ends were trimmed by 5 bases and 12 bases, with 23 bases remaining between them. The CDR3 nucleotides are TGCAGTGCTTTCCACGAAGAGACGCCCCTCGGGCAGTTCTTC. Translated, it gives CSAFHEETPLGQFF.

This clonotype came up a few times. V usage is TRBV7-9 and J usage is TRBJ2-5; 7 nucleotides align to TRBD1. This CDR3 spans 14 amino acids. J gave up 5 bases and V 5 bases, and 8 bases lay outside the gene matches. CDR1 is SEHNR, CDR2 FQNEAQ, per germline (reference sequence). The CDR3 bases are TGTGCCAGCAGCAAGACAGGGTATCGGGAGACCCAGTACTTC. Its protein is CASSKTGYRETQYF. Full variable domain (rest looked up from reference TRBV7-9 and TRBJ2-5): DTGVSQNPRHKITKRGQNVTFRCDPISEHNRLYWYRQTLGQGPEFLTYFQNEAQLEKSRLLSDRFSAERPKGSFSTLEIQRTEQGDSAMYLCASSKTGYRETQYFGPGTRLLVL.

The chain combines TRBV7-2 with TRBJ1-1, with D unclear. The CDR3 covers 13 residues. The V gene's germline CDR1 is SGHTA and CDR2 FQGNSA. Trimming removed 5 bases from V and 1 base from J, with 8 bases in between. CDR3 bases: TGTGCCAGCAGCGCTCAGACGAACACTGAAGCTTTCTTT. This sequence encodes CASSAQTNTEAFF.

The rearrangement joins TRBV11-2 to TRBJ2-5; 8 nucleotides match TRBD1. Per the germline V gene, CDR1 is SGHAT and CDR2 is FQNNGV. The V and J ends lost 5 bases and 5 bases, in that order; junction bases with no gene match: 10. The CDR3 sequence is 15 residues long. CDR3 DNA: TGTGCCAGCAGCATGACAGGGGTCATGGAGGAGACCCAGTACTTC. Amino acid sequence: CASSMTGVMEETQYF.

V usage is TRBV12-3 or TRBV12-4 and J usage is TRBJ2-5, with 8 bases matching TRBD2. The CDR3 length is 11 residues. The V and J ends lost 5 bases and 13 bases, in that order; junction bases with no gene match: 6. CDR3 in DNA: TGTGCCAGCAGTACAGGACTAGCTGGGTACTTC. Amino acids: CASSTGLAGYF.

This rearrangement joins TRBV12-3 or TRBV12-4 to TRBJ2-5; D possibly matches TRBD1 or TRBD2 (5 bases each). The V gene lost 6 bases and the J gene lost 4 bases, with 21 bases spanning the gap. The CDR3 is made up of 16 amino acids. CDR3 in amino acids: CASSSLGAPWGETQYF. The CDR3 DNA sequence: TGTGCCAGCAGCTCCCTCGGGGCGCCTTGGGGAGAGACCCAGTACTTC.

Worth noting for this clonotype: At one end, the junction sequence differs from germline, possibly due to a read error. The CDR3 bases are TGTGCCAGCAGTTCTGGGGCGTCAACTAGAGACTCAGCGGATACGGAGTATTTT. This translates into CASSSGASTRDSADTEYF. V usage is TRBV12-3 or TRBV12-4 and J usage is TRBJ2-3; possibly TRBD1 or TRBD2 for D (5 bases each). The CDR3 is 18 residues long.

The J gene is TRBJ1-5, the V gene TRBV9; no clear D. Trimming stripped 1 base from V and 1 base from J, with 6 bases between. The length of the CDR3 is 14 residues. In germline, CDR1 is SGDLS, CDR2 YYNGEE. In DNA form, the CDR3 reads TGTGCCAGCAGCGTATGGGCAAGCAATCAGCCCCAGCATTTT. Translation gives CASSVWASNQPQHF.

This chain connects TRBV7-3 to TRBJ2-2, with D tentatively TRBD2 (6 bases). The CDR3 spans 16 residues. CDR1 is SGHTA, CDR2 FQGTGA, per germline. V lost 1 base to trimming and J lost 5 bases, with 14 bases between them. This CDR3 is CASSLIPTSLTGELFF. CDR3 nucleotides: TGTGCCAGCAGCTTAATACCGACTAGTCTTACCGGGGAGCTGTTTTTT. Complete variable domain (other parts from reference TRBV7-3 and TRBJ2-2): GAGVSQTPSNKVTEKGKYVELRCDPISGHTALYWYRQSLGQGPEFLIYFQGTGAADDSGLPNDRFFAVRPEGSVSTLKIQRTERGDSAVYLCASSLIPTSLTGELFFGEGSRLTVL.